The 3 T cell receptor beta chains below were found in one sample sequenced in a study of T cell repertoires in cytomegalovirus infection. TCRdb reprocessed the reads via MiXCR and lists one record per CDR3 protein. The repertoire holds fewer than 1,000,000 distinct CDR3 sequences, with around 32% as singletons. For these TCRs, the target antigens are not known. This material consisted of cultured CD8+ T cells from PBMCs, taken from culture after CMV antigen stimulation. The receptors shown here come from a human donor in good health (CMV status not recorded). Some clones in this sample may be carry-over from other donors' samples.

The chain joins TRBV4-2 to TRBJ1-5; 7 bases map to TRBD1. Trimming at V came to 0 bases and at J to 7 bases, leaving 9 bases not matched to a gene. This CDR3 is 16 amino acids long. The germline CDR1 and CDR2 sequences are LGHNA and YNFKEQ. The CDR3 protein is CASSQDQGGAGQPQHF. In nucleotides, the CDR3 is TGTGCCAGCAGCCAAGATCAAGGGGGCGCGGGGCAGCCCCAGCATTTT.

The chain uses TRBV7-8 and TRBJ1-6; 7 positions match TRBD1. With V trimmed by 5 bases and J by 7 bases, 8 bases remained unmatched. CDR3 size: 15 residues. Germline V gives CDR1 SGHVS, CDR2 FQNEAQ. CDR3 in DNA: TGTGCCAGCAGCCATTCCGTGGACAGGAATTCACCCCTCCACTTT. It specifies CASSHSVDRNSPLHF.

This clonotype was found a few times. A read error may produce the germline difference seen at one junction end. The rearrangement uses TRBV10-3 and TRBJ2-3; D is unresolved. The CDR3 length is 12 residues. Looked up from germline, CDR1 is ENHRY and CDR2 is SYGVKD. The CDR3 bases are TGTGCCATCAGTGAGGGTGCAGACACGCAGTATTTT. Protein sequence: CAISEGADTQYF.